This T cell receptor beta chain is drawn from a study of shared clonotypes between healthy human individuals. Notes on the study in general: Naive subsets typically showed greater estimated richness than memory subsets.

Using immunoSEQ multiplex PCR, the repertoire was profiled, and TCRdb retains in-frame clones only, with some absent. The sample gives fewer than 2.5 million clones, approximately 93% of which show up once; about 0.38% is in the top ten. CDR3 size: 15 residues. Germline V CDR1 and CDR2: SGHTA, FQGNSA. With 4 bases removed from V and 6 bases from J, the gap between germline ends came to 16 bases. A remark on this clone: Its antigen remains unknown.

This TCR was recovered from a man aged 18 to 30 in good health. Some clones in this sample may be carry-over from other donors' samples. Sequencing used naive CD4+ T cells from PBMCs. This sample's subset: CD45RA+ positively selected. The chain is built from TRBV7-2 and TRBJ2-1, with a weak D call TRBD2 (6 bases). CDR3 sequence (DNA): TGTGCCAGCAGCTCTCTTAGGGCGGGACGCAATGAGCAGTTCTTC. Translating it yields CASSSLRAGRNEQFF.